This T cell receptor (beta chain) was found in a study of T cell responses to AZD1222 COVID-19 vaccine. Clones were sequenced by immunoSEQ multiplex PCR, and TCRdb holds only the in-frame ones, with some missing. The repertoire holds about 180,000 clones, about nine tenths seen once, with approximately 2.5% in the top ten. As for this clone: Its antigen is not identified.

General study results and limits: It was only after the peak T cell response that any repertoires were sampled. Baseline seropositivity occurred in only six AZD1222 recipients. Clonal diversity may have been underestimated, and the donors were mostly white British, with more females than males.

This specimen was peripheral blood, taken on day 0 of AZD1222 vaccination. This TCR came from an adult in good health.

CDR3 in DNA: TGTGCCAGCAGCTTGTATTCAGGGGAGGGTGAAGCTTTCTTT. Translation: CASSLYSGEGEAFF. The J gene is TRBJ1-1, the V gene TRBV5-5; the D gene is possibly TRBD1 (6 bases). There are 14 residues in the CDR3. Germline loops: CDR1 SGHKS, CDR2 YYEKEE (reference sequence). V was pared by 1 base and J by 7 bases, with 14 bases between.